The next 9 T cell receptor beta chains were all read from a single sample in a study of PD-1 and CTLA-4 blockade in melanoma. Clones were read by immunoSEQ multiplex PCR, and TCRdb kept only the in-frame ones, dropping some. The sample has 6,000 to 8,500 clones, 75% to 85% seen once; the top ten hold about 39%. Here the sequenced sample was CD8+ T cells from peripheral blood, taken before anti-PD-1 treatment. The receptors shown here come from a human donor with melanoma.

The chain recombines TRBV20-1 with TRBJ2-7; TRBD1 might be the D (5 bases). V dropped 6 bases and J dropped 4 bases, with 10 bases sitting between them. CDR3 size: 11 residues. The germline V gene has CDR1 DFQATT and CDR2 SNEGSKA (reference sequence). Written as DNA, the CDR3 is TGCAGTGCGTATCGACAGTACGAGCAGTACTTC. Residues: CSAYRQYEQYF.

This clone was counted a few times. The chain has TRBV6-6 and TRBJ1-2; no clear D. Germline CDR1 MNHNY, CDR2 SVGAGI (reference sequence). Trimming took off 1 base at V and 8 bases at J, with 8 bases between the two ends. CDR3 length: 12 residues. The CDR3 nucleotides are TGTGCCAGCAGTTACTTACGCCCGGGCTACACCTTC. It codes for CASSYLRPGYTF.

The V and J genes are TRBV5-1 and TRBJ1-3; D is uncertain. Germline V lookup: CDR1 SGHRS, CDR2 YFSETQ. V lost 2 bases, J lost 1 base, and 1 base lay in between. The CDR3 spans 12 residues. CDR3 protein: CASSLSGNTIYF. The CDR3 coding sequence is TGCGCCAGCAGCTTATCTGGAAACACCATATATTTT.

V usage is TRBV7-9 and J usage is TRBJ1-1; D is ambiguous. V was trimmed by 5 bases and J by 0 bases, leaving 4 bases between them. CDR1 is SEHNR and CDR2 is FQNEAQ in the germline V gene (reference sequence). CDR3 length: 12 amino acids. For the CDR3, the DNA is TGTGCCAGCAGCCACATGAACACTGAAGCTTTCTTT. Its translation is CASSHMNTEAFF.

This clone was recorded only once. The chain couples TRBV5-4 to TRBJ2-1; no reliable D call. The CDR3 has 11 residues. V was pared by 1 base and J by 9 bases, with 5 bases between. The germline V gene encodes CDR1 SGHNT and CDR2 YYREEE (reference sequence). This CDR3 reads CASSLSGEQFF. In DNA, the CDR3 is TGTGCCAGCAGCTTGTCAGGTGAGCAGTTCTTC.

The genes are TRBV30 and TRBJ2-7; D is perhaps TRBD2 (5 bases). The CDR3 length is 13 residues. Looked up from germline, CDR1 is GTSNPN and CDR2 is SVGIG (reference sequence). Deletions cut 3 bases from V and 0 bases from J, with 9 bases between. The CDR3 sequence: CAWRTGSSYEQYF. CDR3 bases: TGTGCCTGGAGGACGGGGAGCTCCTACGAGCAGTACTTC.

The rearrangement joins TRBV11-2 to TRBJ2-3, with D possibly matching TRBD1 (5 bases). The CDR3 spans 14 residues. The germline V and J ends were trimmed by 5 bases and 0 bases, with 9 bases remaining between them. Per germline, CDR1 SGHAT and CDR2 FQNNGV. The CDR3 nucleotides read TGTGCCAGCAGCCTAGGGGTCAGCACAGATACGCAGTATTTT. This encodes CASSLGVSTDTQYF.

The chain couples TRBV7-9 to TRBJ2-5; D uncertain. Germline V gene lookup returns CDR1 SEHNR and CDR2 FQNEAQ (reference sequence). Between the trimmed V and J ends, which lost 7 bases and 5 bases, there was a span of 14 bases. The CDR3 length is 13 residues. The DNA of the CDR3 is TGTGCCAGCACCGACATATCCGTTGAGACCCAGTACTTC. Translation gives CASTDISVETQYF. Drawing the rest from reference TRBV7-9 and TRBJ2-5, the complete variable domain is DTGVSQNPRHKITKRGQNVTFRCDPISEHNRLYWYRQTLGQGPEFLTYFQNEAQLEKSRLLSDRFSAERPKGSFSTLEIQRTEQGDSAMYLCASTDISVETQYFGPGTRLLVL.

This clone was recorded a few times. This chain connects TRBV7-8 to TRBJ1-2; D call uncertain. V was trimmed by 1 base and J by 4 bases, leaving 10 bases between them. Germline values: CDR1 SGHVS, CDR2 FQNEAQ. CDR3 length: 14 residues. Written as DNA, the CDR3 is TGTGCCAGCAGCTTAGACGGAAACCCCTATGGCTACACCTTC. It codes for CASSLDGNPYGYTF.